Shown below are 30 T cell receptor beta chains from a single sample sequenced in a study of T cells after yellow fever vaccination. TCRdb reprocessed the 5' RACE reads via MiXCR and lists one record per CDR3 protein. This sample has about 60,000 distinct CDR3 sequences, with approximately 7.7% found just once. The sequences come from CD8+ T cells sorted from PBMCs, collected on the day of the first yellow fever vaccination. The receptor source for this set is a man younger than 35 who received the YFV17D yellow fever vaccine.

This clonotype was detected only a few times. This chain connects TRBV4-1 to TRBJ2-1; 11 positions match TRBD2. V shed 3 bases and J 9 bases; nucleotides not matched to a gene: 7. This CDR3 has 15 residues. The germline gives CDR1 MGHRA, CDR2 YSYEKL. DNA for the CDR3: TGCGCCAGCAGCCACCCTAGCGGGGGGACCCCTGAGCAGTTCTTC. Translated, it gives CASSHPSGGTPEQFF.

The chain joins TRBV6-5 to TRBJ1-6; TRBD1 might be the D (5 bases). CDR1 and CDR2 from the germline V gene are MNHEY and SVGAGI. This CDR3 spans 14 amino acids. V was clipped by 2 bases and J by 13 bases, with 15 bases between them. CDR3 amino acids: CASSYGAGSPPLHF. Here the CDR3 DNA reads TGTGCCAGCAGTTACGGGGCAGGGAGCCCTCCCCTCCACTTT.

In this sample, this clonotype turned up many times. The rearrangement joins TRBV9 to TRBJ1-3; D gene unclear. Germline CDR1 is SGDLS and CDR2 is YYNGEE. Trimming removed 3 bases from V and 7 bases from J, with 11 bases in between. This CDR3 has 13 amino acids. CDR3 loop: CASSEGSRNTIYF. CDR3 in DNA: TGTGCCAGCAGCGAAGGGTCTCGGAACACCATATATTTT.

This chain connects TRBV9 to TRBJ1-4; no reliable D call. V shed 2 bases and J shed 6 bases, with 8 bases lying between them. Germline-derived CDR1 and CDR2 are SGDLS and YYNGEE. The CDR3 runs to 13 residues. The CDR3 loop reads CASSVEGDEKLFF. The CDR3 DNA reads TGTGCCAGCAGCGTCGAGGGAGATGAAAAACTGTTTTTT.

This clonotype was seen more than once but under ten times. The V and J genes are TRBV7-2 and TRBJ2-3, with TRBD1 identical over 7 bases. Germline V gene lookup returns CDR1 SGHTA and CDR2 FQGNSA. The CDR3 consists of 14 residues. V was clipped by 5 bases and J by 6 bases; unmatched bases: 8. The CDR3 region has the DNA TGTGCCAGCAGCGAACAGGGGTGGTGGGATACGCAGTATTTT. This translates into CASSEQGWWDTQYF.

This clonotype was counted many times. The V call is TRBV20-1, the J call TRBJ2-3; 9 positions match TRBD2. The V gene's germline CDR1 is DFQATT and CDR2 SNEGSKA (reference sequence). The J segment lost 4 bases and the V segment lost 2 bases, leaving 1 base of the junction unmatched. CDR3 length: 13 amino acids. The CDR3 DNA follows: TGCAGTGCTAGACTAGCGGGGCCAGATACGCAGTATTTT. This sequence encodes CSARLAGPDTQYF.

In this sample, this clonotype turned up many times. The V and J genes are TRBV20-1 and TRBJ2-7; 8 bases are a match to TRBD1. This CDR3 comprises 14 residues. The germline CDR1 and CDR2 sequences are DFQATT and SNEGSKA (reference sequence). With 2 bases clipped from V and 3 bases from J, the junction kept 6 bases outside the gene matches. CDR3 in amino acids: CSARPPDRDYEQYV. The CDR3, as DNA: TGCAGTGCTAGACCACCGGACAGGGACTACGAGCAGTACGTC.

On this clonotype itself: Just one base apart from a much larger clone, this may be a read error. CDR3 DNA: TGTGTCAGCTCACATACGGCAGGGACTGAGGGGGAGCCCCAGCATTTT. As protein: CVSSHTAGTEGEPQHF. V is TRBV18 and J is TRBJ1-5; D perhaps matches TRBD1 (6 bases). CDR3 length equals 16 residues. The germline CDR1 and CDR2 sequences are KGHSH and LQKENI. The variable domain in full, with the rest retrieved from reference TRBV18 and TRBJ1-5, is NAGVMQNPRHLVRRRGQEARLRCSPMKGHSHVYWYRQLPEEGLKFMVYLQKENIIDESGMPKERFSAEFPKEGPSILRIQQVVRGDSAAYFCVSSHTAGTEGEPQHFGDGTRLSIL.

V usage is TRBV4-3 and J usage is TRBJ2-2; a possible D gene is TRBD2 (5 bases). The CDR3 spans 16 residues. Germline V lookup: CDR1 LGHNA, CDR2 YSLEER. Trimming left V 0 bases short and J 3 bases short, with 11 bases between. The CDR3 region has the DNA TGCGCCAGCAGCCAAGAGCTAGTCGGGGACACCGGGGAGCTGTTTTTT. Residues: CASSQELVGDTGELFF.

The sample holds a few counts of this clonotype. The chain couples TRBV5-6 to TRBJ1-2, with a tentative D call TRBD1 (5 bases). Looked up from germline, CDR1 is SGHDT and CDR2 is YYEEEE. V lost 0 bases to trimming and J lost 6 bases, with 9 bases between them. This CDR3 has 13 amino acids. CDR3 sequence reads: CASSLGGGHGYTF. The DNA for the CDR3 is TGTGCCAGCAGCTTGGGCGGGGGTCATGGCTACACCTTC.

On this clonotype itself: Possible read error: a much larger clone is one base away. This chain links TRBV4-3 with TRBJ1-2; 7 bases align to TRBD1. Looked up from germline, CDR1 is LGHNA and CDR2 is YSLEER. The V and J ends lost 1 base and 6 bases, in that order; junction bases with no gene match: 5. The CDR3 runs to 14 residues. CDR3 residues: CASSQGGTVDGYTF. In nucleotides, the CDR3 is TGCGCCAGCAGCCAAGGCGGGACAGTGGATGGCTACACCTTC.

This clonotype turned up a few times. V is TRBV19 and J is TRBJ1-1; D remains unclear. V lost 5 bases, J lost 5 bases, and 12 bases lay in between. This CDR3 is built from 13 residues. CDR1 LNHDA and CDR2 SQIVND come from the germline V gene (reference sequence). The CDR3 sequence: CASSARAGTEAFF. The CDR3 region has the DNA TGTGCCAGTAGTGCCCGGGCGGGGACTGAAGCTTTCTTT.

This clonotype has just a few counts. V is TRBV19 and J is TRBJ1-5; tentative D call: TRBD1 (6 bases). The ends were cut back, 2 bases at V and 6 bases at J, with 14 bases in the middle. Germline values: CDR1 LNHDA, CDR2 SQIVND (reference sequence). The CDR3 loop spans 15 amino acids. The CDR3 DNA sequence: TGTGCCAGTAGTATAACTGCGGGGGGCATTCAGCCCCAGCATTTT. This encodes CASSITAGGIQPQHF.

This clonotype was picked up many times. The V gene is TRBV20-1, the J gene TRBJ2-7, with D perhaps matching TRBD1 (6 bases). V was pared by 3 bases and J by 0 bases, with 9 bases between. This CDR3 spans 13 amino acids. Germline assignment: CDR1 DFQATT and CDR2 SNEGSKA (reference sequence). The CDR3 nucleotides are TGCAGTGCTAGTAACAGGGACTCCTACGAGCAGTACTTC. It encodes CSASNRDSYEQYF.

This clonotype was detected only a few times. The CDR3 DNA is TGTGCCAGCAGGCCGGGACAGGGAACTGGAAACACCATATATTTT. Amino acid sequence: CASRPGQGTGNTIYF. This chain joins TRBV12-3 or TRBV12-4 and TRBJ1-3, with 9 bases fitting TRBD1. V was clipped by 6 bases and J by 2 bases; unmatched bases: 5. The CDR3 length is 15 residues.

The genes are TRBV4-1 and TRBJ2-1; D not certain. Germline-derived CDR1 and CDR2 are MGHRA and YSYEKL. V was shortened by 2 bases and J by 5 bases, with 10 bases between the two germline ends. The CDR3 totals 14 residues. CDR3 sequence reads: CASSQKGGDNEQFF. CDR3 DNA: TGCGCCAGCAGCCAAAAGGGCGGCGACAATGAGCAGTTCTTC.

This clonotype was counted many times. The CDR3 nucleotides are TGTGCCAGCAGCCACGCTCCAGGAAACAATCAGCCCCAGCATTTT. This codes for CASSHAPGNNQPQHF. V and J are TRBV3-1 and TRBJ1-5; D is unresolved. Germline CDR1 reads LGHDT; CDR2 reads YNNKEL (reference sequence). V gave up 3 bases and J gave up 3 bases, with 12 bases separating them. This CDR3 region has 15 residues.

This clonotype was seen repeatedly, ten times or more. In DNA form, the CDR3 reads TGTGCCAGCAGCCCGGGGGGAAGACTAGCCGAGACCCAGTACTTC. This codes for CASSPGGRLAETQYF. J is TRBJ2-5 and V is TRBV7-6, with TRBD2 matching 7 bases. CDR1 and CDR2 (germline): SGHVS, FNYEAQ. The CDR3 totals 15 residues. V gave up 5 bases and J gave up 5 bases; unmatched junction bases: 11.

For this clonotype: A much larger clone sits a single nucleotide away, making a read error possible. CDR3 sequence: CTISEGGYGYEQYF. CDR3 in DNA: TGTACCATCAGTGAAGGAGGCTACGGATACGAGCAGTACTTC. This rearrangement joins TRBV10-3 to TRBJ2-7, with a weak D call TRBD2 (5 bases). The CDR3 extends over 14 amino acids. CDR1 is ENHRY and CDR2 is SYGVKD in the germline V gene.

This clonotype appeared a few times. This chain links TRBV2 with TRBJ2-7; tentatively, D is TRBD2 (5 bases). Germline lookup yields CDR1 SNHLY and CDR2 FYNNEI. The V end was cut by 7 bases, the J end by 0 bases, with 13 bases between. The CDR3 sequence is 14 residues long. CDR3 region: CASIFTGSSYEQYF. CDR3 nucleotides: TGTGCCAGCATTTTTACGGGGAGCTCCTACGAGCAGTACTTC. Complete variable domain (other parts from reference TRBV2 and TRBJ2-7): EPEVTQTPSHQVTQMGQEVILRCVPISNHLYFYWYRQILGQKVEFLVSFYNNEISEKSEIFDDQFSVERPDGSNFTLKIRSTKLEDSAMYFCASIFTGSSYEQYFGPGTRLTVT.

The sample holds a few counts of this clonotype. The rearrangement joins TRBV20-1 to TRBJ1-5; D is perhaps TRBD1 (6 bases). Germline CDR1 and CDR2: DFQATT and SNEGSKA (reference sequence). V was cut by 0 bases and J by 4 bases, with 13 bases left in between. This CDR3 is built from 15 residues. In DNA form, the CDR3 reads TGCAGTGCTAGAGATCTGGACAGAGCTAATCAGCCCCAGCATTTT. Encoded protein: CSARDLDRANQPQHF.

Ten or more counts support this clonotype. The genes are TRBV29-1 and TRBJ2-5; D unclear. This CDR3 spans 13 amino acids. From germline, CDR1 is SQVTM and CDR2 ANQGSEA. Trimming left V 4 bases short and J 2 bases short, with 11 bases between. The CDR3 DNA sequence: TGCAGCGTTGTTCCCACAGCTCAAGAGACCCAGTACTTC. Translated, it gives CSVVPTAQETQYF. Looking up the rest from reference TRBV29-1 and TRBJ2-5 gives the full variable domain: SAVISQKPSRDICQRGTSLTIQCQVDSQVTMMFWYRQQPGQSLTLIATANQGSEATYESGFVIDKFPISRPNLTFSTLTVSNMSPEDSSIYLCSVVPTAQETQYFGPGTRLLVL.

This clonotype has at least ten counts. The chain joins TRBV4-1 to TRBJ1-5; D is perhaps TRBD1 (5 bases). Germline V gene data show CDR1 as MGHRA and CDR2 as YSYEKL. The CDR3 consists of 14 residues. Trimming took off 1 base at V and 7 bases at J, with 11 bases between the two ends. The CDR3 DNA reads as TGCGCCAGCAGCCAAGCGGGGCCGCGACAGCCCCAGCATTTT. It specifies CASSQAGPRQPQHF.

This clonotype occurred many times. The genes are TRBV29-1 and TRBJ1-1, with D maybe TRBD1 (5 bases). In germline, CDR1 is SQVTM, CDR2 ANQGSEA. The CDR3 has 12 residues. The V end was cut by 6 bases, the J end by 3 bases, with 11 bases between. The CDR3 DNA follows: TGCAGCGTGGGGAGGGGAGACACTGAAGCTTTCTTT. Translated, it gives CSVGRGDTEAFF. Drawing the rest from reference TRBV29-1 and TRBJ1-1, the complete variable domain is SAVISQKPSRDICQRGTSLTIQCQVDSQVTMMFWYRQQPGQSLTLIATANQGSEATYESGFVIDKFPISRPNLTFSTLTVSNMSPEDSSIYLCSVGRGDTEAFFGQGTRLTVV.

The sample holds many counts of this clonotype. The chain recombines TRBV6-2 or TRBV6-3 with TRBJ2-7; 8 nucleotides match TRBD1. The CDR3 sequence is 17 residues long. Germline values: CDR1 MNHEY, CDR2 SVGEGT. The junction had 12 bases not matched to a gene; V was cut back by 0 bases and J by 5 bases. CDR3 loop: CASSYSSRAGQGHEQYV. The CDR3 nucleotides are TGTGCCAGCAGTTACTCTAGTAGGGCCGGACAGGGACACGAGCAGTACGTC.

This clonotype came up many times. The rearrangement uses TRBV4-3 and TRBJ2-1, with D perhaps TRBD1 (6 bases). The germline gives CDR1 LGHNA, CDR2 YSLEER. The CDR3 covers 17 residues. Trimming removed 0 bases from V and 0 bases from J, with 12 bases in between. CDR3 sequence reads: CASSQDLFRGSYNEQFF. DNA for the CDR3: TGCGCCAGCAGCCAAGATTTGTTCAGGGGCTCCTACAATGAGCAGTTCTTC.

This clonotype was picked up many times. The chain combines TRBV4-2 with TRBJ2-1; D tentatively fits TRBD1 or TRBD2 (5 bases each). There are 14 residues in the CDR3. Germline CDR1 and CDR2: LGHNA and YNFKEQ. V was shortened by 3 bases and J by 6 bases, with 12 bases between the two germline ends. The CDR3 DNA is TGTGCCAGCAGCCACGGCGTGGGGGTCAATGAGCAGTTCTTC. It specifies CASSHGVGVNEQFF.

This clonotype occurred many times. This sequence joins TRBV20-1 and TRBJ2-7; D gene unclear. The length of the CDR3 is 12 residues. Looked up from germline, CDR1 is DFQATT and CDR2 is SNEGSKA (reference sequence). Between the trimmed V and J ends, which lost 3 bases and 6 bases, there was a span of 12 bases. The CDR3 DNA follows: TGCAGTGCTAGCGCCCTAGAGGCCGAGCAGTACTTC. Residues: CSASALEAEQYF.

The table lists this clonotype with a few counts. The V and J genes are TRBV12-3 or TRBV12-4 and TRBJ1-2, with D possibly matching TRBD1 (5 bases). This CDR3 comprises 15 residues. With 3 bases removed from V and 2 bases from J, the gap between germline ends came to 13 bases. CDR3 in DNA: TGTGCCAGCAGTTTGGCCCCAGGGTTCAACTATGGCTACACCTTC. Encoded protein: CASSLAPGFNYGYTF.

This clonotype was seen only a few times. V and J are TRBV30 and TRBJ1-4, with 9 bases fitting TRBD1. The CDR3 totals 14 residues. Germline V gives CDR1 GTSNPN, CDR2 SVGIG (reference sequence). V lost 3 bases to trimming and J lost 6 bases; unmatched junction nucleotides: 5. In DNA form, the CDR3 reads TGTGCCTGGAGGAACCGGGACAGGGATGAAAAACTGTTTTTT. Its protein product is CAWRNRDRDEKLFF.